The 27 T cell receptor beta chains presented below share a single source sample, sequenced in a study of Graves' ophthalmopathy and Graves' hyperthyroidism. The authors amplified TCR beta CDR3 regions, and they did so from RNA transcripts for repertoire sequencing. The workflow started with a first-round RT-PCR run with HTBI primers and then moved on to a second-round multiplex PCR. TCRdb reanalysed the multiplex PCR reads using MiXCR and keeps one entry per CDR3 protein. The data show some 410,000 distinct CDR3 sequences, more than 20% seen once. The sequenced material came from peripheral blood. These receptors came from a woman younger than 30 with stable Graves' hyperthyroidism.

This clonotype was seen at least ten times. The chain is built from TRBV20-1 and TRBJ1-5; no clear D gene. Trimming cost V 6 bases and J 0 bases, with 15 bases left between them. Looked up from germline, CDR1 is DFQATT and CDR2 is SNEGSKA (reference sequence). This CDR3 has 15 residues. The CDR3 protein is CSATYRGYSNQPQHF. CDR3 DNA sequence: TGCAGTGCGACCTACCGCGGCTATAGCAATCAGCCCCAGCATTTT.

This clonotype was detected many times. This sequence joins TRBV20-1 and TRBJ2-5; 12 nucleotides match TRBD2. CDR3 length: 16 amino acids. The junction had 5 bases not matched to a gene; V was cut back by 0 bases and J by 3 bases. CDR1 and CDR2 (germline): DFQATT, SNEGSKA (reference sequence). CDR3 sequence: CSARDLTSGGKETQYF. In DNA form, the CDR3 reads TGCAGTGCTAGAGATCTCACTAGCGGGGGGAAAGAGACCCAGTACTTC.

This clonotype was detected ten times or more. The V and J genes are TRBV3-1 and TRBJ1-2; D unresolved. Trimming cost V 5 bases and J 2 bases, with 15 bases left between them. The CDR3 has 15 amino acids. CDR1 and CDR2 from the germline V gene are LGHDT and YNNKEL (reference sequence). The CDR3 region is CASSERGEVNYGYTF. CDR3 nucleotide sequence: TGTGCCAGCAGCGAAAGAGGAGAGGTAAACTATGGCTACACCTTC.

The gene calls are TRBV4-1 and TRBJ2-7; 10 positions agree with TRBD1. CDR1 and CDR2 from the germline V gene are MGHRA and YSYEKL. The junction had 7 bases not matched to a gene; V was cut back by 1 base and J by 4 bases. This CDR3 spans 16 amino acids. This CDR3 is CASSQALGQGTYEQYF. Here the CDR3 DNA reads TGCGCCAGCAGCCAAGCCCTGGGACAGGGGACTTACGAGCAGTACTTC.

This clonotype was recorded many times. V gene TRBV6-5 combines with J gene TRBJ2-7; possibly TRBD2 for D (5 bases). This CDR3 is built from 14 residues. The germline CDR1 and CDR2 sequences are MNHEY and SVGAGI. The V end was cut by 4 bases, the J end by 2 bases, with 12 bases between. In DNA, the CDR3 is TGTGCCAGCAGTTCCTCCGGGATAGCCTACGAGCAGTACTTC. The encoded protein is CASSSSGIAYEQYF.

This sequence joins TRBV18 and TRBJ2-7, with D uncertain. The V end lost 3 bases, the J end lost 2 bases, and 11 bases lay between the germline ends. This CDR3 has 14 amino acids. From germline, CDR1 is KGHSH and CDR2 LQKENI. The CDR3 DNA follows: TGTGCCAGCTCACCCCTTAATATTCCCTACGAGCAGTACTTC. It encodes CASSPLNIPYEQYF. Complete variable domain (other parts from reference TRBV18 and TRBJ2-7): NAGVMQNPRHLVRRRGQEARLRCSPMKGHSHVYWYRQLPEEGLKFMVYLQKENIIDESGMPKERFSAEFPKEGPSILRIQQVVRGDSAAYFCASSPLNIPYEQYFGPGTRLTVT.

This clonotype came up many times. This chain connects TRBV5-1 to TRBJ1-1; 8 positions agree with TRBD1. CDR1 SGHRS and CDR2 YFSETQ come from the germline V gene. Unmatched junction bases numbered 8, after V lost 4 bases and J lost 0 bases. The CDR3 runs 16 residues. CDR3 sequence (DNA): TGCGCCAGCAGCCCCCGGACAGGGACCATGAACACTGAAGCTTTCTTT. Its protein is CASSPRTGTMNTEAFF. Drawing the rest from reference TRBV5-1 and TRBJ1-1, the complete variable domain is KAGVTQTPRYLIKTRGQQVTLSCSPISGHRSVSWYQQTPGQGLQFLFEYFSETQRNKGNFPGRFSGRQFSNSRSEMNVSTLELGDSALYLCASSPRTGTMNTEAFFGQGTRLTVV.

This clonotype occurred many times. This chain uses TRBV2 with TRBJ2-2, with D possibly matching TRBD2 (5 bases). Trimming shortened V by 8 bases and J by 6 bases, and 13 bases separated the two germline ends. The CDR3 sequence is 13 residues long. Per germline, CDR1 SNHLY and CDR2 FYNNEI. The CDR3 reads CASRRRGAGELFF. CDR3 sequence (DNA): TGTGCCAGCCGGAGGCGAGGCGCCGGGGAGCTGTTTTTT.

The table lists this clonotype with many counts. The chain links TRBV2 to TRBJ2-5; 10 positions match TRBD2. This CDR3 has 16 amino acids. The germline gives CDR1 SNHLY, CDR2 FYNNEI. The J segment lost 5 bases and the V segment lost 6 bases, leaving 12 bases of the junction unmatched. The CDR3 region is CASSPGGLARRETQYF. The CDR3 DNA reads TGTGCCAGCAGCCCCGGGGGACTAGCGCGTCGGGAGACCCAGTACTTC.

This clonotype has at least ten counts. J is TRBJ2-7 and V is TRBV20-1; 13 bases agree with TRBD2. With 6 bases clipped from V and 0 bases from J, the junction kept 5 bases outside the gene matches. Looked up from germline, CDR1 is DFQATT and CDR2 is SNEGSKA (reference sequence). The CDR3 has 15 amino acids. The CDR3 DNA reads as TGCAGTGCCGGGACTAGCGGGAAAGGCTCCTACGAGCAGTACTTC. It specifies CSAGTSGKGSYEQYF.

This clonotype came up many times. The rearrangement links TRBV19 to TRBJ2-7; 8 bases agree with TRBD1. Losses at the gene ends were 0 bases for V and 5 bases for J; bases not matched to a gene: 6. This CDR3 region has 15 residues. The germline V gene encodes CDR1 LNHDA and CDR2 SQIVND (reference sequence). CDR3 in amino acids: CASSIDSGQDHEQYF. CDR3 coding DNA: TGTGCCAGTAGTATAGACTCGGGACAGGATCACGAGCAGTACTTC.

This clonotype was observed many times. V gene TRBV6-1 combines with J gene TRBJ2-2; 9 nucleotides match TRBD2. CDR3 length: 18 residues. Germline values: CDR1 MNHNS, CDR2 SASEGT. V shed 2 bases and J 6 bases; nucleotides not matched to a gene: 13. CDR3 nucleotide sequence: TGTGCCAGCAGTGAAATAGGTGGCGGGAGGGCCAGGGCCGGGGAGCTGTTTTTT. It translates to CASSEIGGGRARAGELFF.

This clonotype was observed once. Just one base apart from a much larger clone, this may be a read error. The gene calls are TRBV27 and TRBJ2-7; D is ambiguous. Germline assignment: CDR1 MNHEY and CDR2 SMNVEV (reference sequence). Trimming removed 11 bases from V and 5 bases from J, with 7 bases in between. CDR3 length equals 9 residues. The CDR3 loop is CAARDEQYF. The CDR3 nucleotides read TGTGCCGCCCGGGACGAGCAGTACTTC.

This clonotype has at least ten counts. The CDR3 region is CASSYAQGAETQYF. In DNA, the CDR3 is TGTGCCAGCAGTTACGCACAGGGGGCGGAGACCCAGTACTTC. The chain employs TRBV6-5 and TRBJ2-5; 9 nucleotides match TRBD1. With V trimmed by 2 bases and J by 5 bases, 3 bases remained unmatched. CDR1 is MNHEY, CDR2 SVGAGI, per germline. The CDR3 runs 14 residues.

This clonotype has at least ten counts. The chain has TRBV20-1 and TRBJ1-1; D is uncertain. Per the germline V gene, CDR1 is DFQATT and CDR2 is SNEGSKA (reference sequence). This CDR3 comprises 14 residues. The V end lost 3 bases, the J end lost 1 base, and 12 bases lay between the germline ends. CDR3 in DNA: TGCAGTGCTAGTTCCGTGGTAGGGAACACTGAAGCTTTCTTT. This encodes CSASSVVGNTEAFF.

The sample holds many counts of this clonotype. The V call is TRBV7-6, the J call TRBJ2-5, with 12 bases matching TRBD2. The CDR3 covers 16 residues. The junction had 5 bases not matched to a gene; V was cut back by 3 bases and J by 3 bases. CDR1 is SGHVS, CDR2 FNYEAQ, per germline. The CDR3 reads CASSFGLAGSEETQYF. DNA of the CDR3: TGTGCCAGCAGCTTCGGACTAGCGGGATCCGAAGAGACCCAGTACTTC.

This clonotype was seen at least ten times. The chain uses TRBV6-1 and TRBJ1-1; 8 bases are a match to TRBD1. The CDR3 loop spans 15 amino acids. The V and J ends lost 6 bases and 5 bases, in that order; junction bases with no gene match: 11. The V gene's germline CDR1 is MNHNS and CDR2 SASEGT. CDR3 sequence reads: CASRRQGRGWTEAFF. The DNA for the CDR3 is TGTGCCAGCAGACGACAGGGGAGGGGTTGGACTGAAGCTTTCTTT.

The table lists this clonotype with a count of one. The chain employs TRBV15 and TRBJ2-7; tentatively, D is TRBD2 (6 bases). This CDR3 region has 15 residues. Germline V gene sequence: CDR1 LNHNV, CDR2 YYDKDF (reference sequence). With 5 bases removed from V and 9 bases from J, the gap between germline ends came to 23 bases. The CDR3 DNA reads as TGTGCCACCAGCCTAGGCGGGGAATCGGAACTTGGGCAGTACTTC. Translated: CATSLGGESELGQYF.

The chain joins TRBV7-2 to TRBJ2-7; TRBD2 agrees at 8 bases. Germline-derived CDR1 and CDR2 are SGHTA and FQGNSA. The CDR3 length is 14 residues. V shed 6 bases, J shed 7 bases, and the junction held 11 bases outside the gene matches. CDR3 bases: TGTGCCAGCAGTTCCGGCGGGGGGAGCCGAGAGCAGTACTTC. The encoded protein is CASSSGGGSREQYF.

This sequence joins TRBV11-2 and TRBJ2-5; D may be TRBD2 (6 bases). CDR3 length: 15 amino acids. Trimming shortened V by 6 bases and J by 2 bases, and 16 bases separated the two germline ends. Germline V gene data show CDR1 as SGHAT and CDR2 as FQNNGV. The CDR3 here is CASSRPGLRQETQYF. The CDR3 DNA reads as TGTGCCAGCAGTCGTCCGGGACTGAGGCAAGAGACCCAGTACTTC.

The sample holds many counts of this clonotype. The V and J genes are TRBV2 and TRBJ1-6; D unresolved. Deletions cut 2 bases from V and 0 bases from J, with 11 bases between. This CDR3 has 17 amino acids. Germline V gene lookup returns CDR1 SNHLY and CDR2 FYNNEI. CDR3 in DNA: TGTGCCAGCAGTGAAATCCCCCCCCGCTCCTATAATTCACCCCTCCACTTT. Its protein product is CASSEIPPRSYNSPLHF.

V is TRBV25-1 and J is TRBJ2-7, with 8 bases matching TRBD2. Germline V gene sequence: CDR1 MGHDK, CDR2 SYGVNS. CDR3 length: 14 residues. After removal of 3 bases from V and 5 bases from J, the junction contained 6 bases not matched to a gene. In DNA form, the CDR3 reads TGTGCCAGCAGTGATGCAGCGGGAGTGGACGAGCAGTACTTC. Protein sequence: CASSDAAGVDEQYF.

This clonotype was seen a few times. J is TRBJ1-2 and V is TRBV30, with D possibly matching TRBD1 (6 bases). This CDR3 is 12 amino acids long. V lost 7 bases and J 6 bases, leaving 15 bases between the germline ends. CDR1 is GTSNPN, CDR2 SVGIG, per germline (reference sequence). In DNA form, the CDR3 reads TGTGCCTACCAACCGGGGGCGGATGGCTACACCTTC. Translating it yields CAYQPGADGYTF.

This clonotype was detected many times. J is TRBJ1-3 and V is TRBV6-2 or TRBV6-3; D possibly corresponds to TRBD1 (5 bases). This CDR3 region has 17 residues. V was trimmed by 2 bases and J by 0 bases, leaving 14 bases between them. CDR1 and CDR2 (germline): MNHEY, SVGEGT. The CDR3 loop reads CASSYPNGTSSGNTIYF. The CDR3 nucleotides read TGTGCCAGCAGTTACCCGAACGGGACTAGCTCTGGAAACACCATATATTTT.

In this sample, this clonotype turned up many times. This sequence joins TRBV28 and TRBJ2-5, with D unresolved. Germline CDR1 and CDR2: MDHEN and SYDVKM. The CDR3 consists of 15 residues. Trimming pared 5 bases from V and 9 bases from J, leaving 22 bases between. The CDR3 is CASSPTGLRSGSQYF. The CDR3 region has the DNA TGTGCCAGCAGTCCTACCGGATTGCGGTCCGGGTCCCAGTACTTC.

This clonotype was counted at least ten times. V usage is TRBV7-4 and J usage is TRBJ1-3; D is unclear. Deletions cut 5 bases from V and 2 bases from J, with 10 bases between. Germline CDR1 reads SGHVT; CDR2 reads SQSDAQ. CDR3 length equals 14 residues. The CDR3 reads CASSMSPTGNTIYF. The CDR3 nucleotides read TGTGCCAGCAGCATGAGCCCGACTGGAAACACCATATATTTT. Drawing the rest from reference TRBV7-4 and TRBJ1-3, the complete variable domain is GAGVSQSPRYKVAKRGRDVALRCDSISGHVTLYWYRQTLGQGSEVLTYSQSDAQRDKSGRPSGRFSAERPERSVSTLKIQRTEQGDSAVYLCASSMSPTGNTIYFGEGSWLTVV.

On this clonotype itself: The junction shows a germline mismatch at one end, possibly a read error. The rearrangement uses TRBV6-1 and TRBJ2-7, with a tentative D call TRBD2 (6 bases). Germline CDR1 MNHNS, CDR2 SASEGT. The CDR3 is 15 residues long. The CDR3 DNA sequence: TGTGCCAGCAGTGCGAGACTAGGGAGGTCCTGCGAGCAGTACTTC. Translating it yields CASSARLGRSCEQYF.